This record concerns one T cell receptor (beta chain) sequence. The sample comes from a study of blood T cell repertoires in COVID-19. Study context: Some COVID-19 samples were acute and others convalescent; all came from the United States, Italy and Spain. The cDNA or gDNA used as material had been derived from T cells, B-cell-depleted T cells, or PBMCs.

This CDR3 region has 16 residues. Trimming left V 1 base short and J 6 bases short, with 18 bases between. Germline CDR1 is MGHRA and CDR2 is YSYEKL. As processed by the authors: Cell counts per sample came from amplifying reference gene primers. Assay used: immunoSEQ multiplex PCR; TCRdb lists only in-frame clones, some missing. Clone size and V and J calls were adopted from that table, with D and trimming inferred from the DNA. Among approximately 190,000 clones listed, 80% to 85% were seen once. The genes are TRBV4-1 and TRBJ1-1; D possibly corresponds to TRBD1 (6 bases). Sequencing input: peripheral blood. The TCR comes from a human donor in a cohort sampled during active COVID-19. DNA of the CDR3: TGCGCCAGCAGCCAAGGAGGCGGGGGGCGGTTGGCTGAAGCTTTCTTT. Protein: CASSQGGGGRLAEAFF.